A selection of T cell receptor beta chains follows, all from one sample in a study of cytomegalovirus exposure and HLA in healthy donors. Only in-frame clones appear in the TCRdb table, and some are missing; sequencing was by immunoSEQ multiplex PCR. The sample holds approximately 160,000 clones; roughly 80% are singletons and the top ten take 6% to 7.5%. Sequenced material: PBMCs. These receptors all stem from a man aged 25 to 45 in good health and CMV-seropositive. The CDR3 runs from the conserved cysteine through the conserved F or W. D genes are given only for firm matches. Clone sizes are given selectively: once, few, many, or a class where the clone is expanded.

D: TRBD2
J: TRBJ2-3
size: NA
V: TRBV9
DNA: TGTGCCAGCAGCGTAGGACTAGCGGGGGCCGGGGCAGATACGCAGTATTTT
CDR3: CASSVGLAGAGADTQYF

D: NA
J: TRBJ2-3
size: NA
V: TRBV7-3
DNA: TGTGCCAGCAGCTTACGAGTGAGCACAGATACGCAGTATTTT
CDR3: CASSLRVSTDTQYF

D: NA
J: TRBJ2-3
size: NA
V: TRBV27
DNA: TGTGCCAGCAGTCTCAGGGGCTGGGATACGCAGTATTTT
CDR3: CASSLRGWDTQYF

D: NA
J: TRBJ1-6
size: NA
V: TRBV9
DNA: TGTGCCAGCAGCGTAACAGGAAATTCACCCCTCCACTTT
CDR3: CASSVTGNSPLHF

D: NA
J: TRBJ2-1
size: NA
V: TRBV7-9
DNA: TGTGCCGGGGGGGGGCAGTCCTACAATGAGCAGTTCTTC
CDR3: CAGGGQSYNEQFF

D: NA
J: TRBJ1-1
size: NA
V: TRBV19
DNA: TGTGCCAGTAGTATTATAGTGGGGCGAGGCACTGAAGCTTTCTTT
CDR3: CASSIIVGRGTEAFF

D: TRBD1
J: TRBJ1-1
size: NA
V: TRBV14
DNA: TGTGCCAGCAGCGCGTGGGGACAGGAGCTGAACACTGAAGCTTTCTTT
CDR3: CASSAWGQELNTEAFF

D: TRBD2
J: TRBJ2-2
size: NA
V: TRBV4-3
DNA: TGCGCCAGCAGCCCCTCGTCCCTAGCGGGGGGGCGAGGCACCGGGGAGCTGTTTTTT
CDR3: CASSPSSLAGGRGTGELFF

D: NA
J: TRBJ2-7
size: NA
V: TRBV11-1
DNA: TGTGCCAGCAGCTTAGATGGGGGGTACGAGCAGTACTTC
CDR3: CASSLDGGYEQYF

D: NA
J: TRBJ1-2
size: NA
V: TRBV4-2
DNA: TGTGCCAGCAGCCAAGCGGTCCCTGCCGCGTACTATGGCTACACCTTC
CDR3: CASSQAVPAAYYGYTF

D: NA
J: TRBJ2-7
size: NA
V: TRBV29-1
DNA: TGCAGCGTTTTTCAGGGGTACGAGCAGTACTTC
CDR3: CSVFQGYEQYF

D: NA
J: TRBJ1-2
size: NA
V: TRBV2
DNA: TGTGCCAGCAACCCACCAGAAACACGTATCTATGGCTACACCTTC
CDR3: CASNPPETRIYGYTF

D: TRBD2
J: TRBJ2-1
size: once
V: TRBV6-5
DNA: TGTGCCAGCACGAAGGGACTAGGATATAGTGAGCAGTTCTTC
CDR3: CASTKGLGYSEQFF

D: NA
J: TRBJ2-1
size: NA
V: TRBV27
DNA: TGTGCCAGCAGTCCTTCCTACAATGAGCAGTTCTTC
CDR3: CASSPSYNEQFF

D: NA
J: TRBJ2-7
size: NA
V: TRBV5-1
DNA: TGCGCCAGCAGCGACCCCGGGCCCCGGGAGGAGCAGTACTTC
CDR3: CASSDPGPREEQYF

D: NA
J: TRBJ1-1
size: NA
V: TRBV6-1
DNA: TGTGCCAGCAGCGTCCGGGGGGCAAACACTGAAGCTTTCTTT
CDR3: CASSVRGANTEAFF

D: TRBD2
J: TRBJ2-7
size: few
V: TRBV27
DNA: TGTGCCAGCAGTTTAGTGACTAGCGGAAGAGACGAGCAGTACTTC
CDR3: CASSLVTSGRDEQYF

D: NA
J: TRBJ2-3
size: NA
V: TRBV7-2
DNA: TGTGCCAGCAGCTTATCATACGCGACTAGCACAGATACGCAGTATTTT
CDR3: CASSLSYATSTDTQYF

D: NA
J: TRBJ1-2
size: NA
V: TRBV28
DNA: TGTGCCAGCAGTCGCTCCCAGGGAAGGGGGGGCTACACCTTC
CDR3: CASSRSQGRGGYTF

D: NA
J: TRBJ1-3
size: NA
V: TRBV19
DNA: TGTGCCAGTAGTGTCTTCGGGGAAGGCCCTGGAAACACCATATATTTT
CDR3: CASSVFGEGPGNTIYF

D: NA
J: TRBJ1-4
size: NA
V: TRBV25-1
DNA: TGTGCCAGCAGTACCCCCGTGACAGCACGTGCAACTAATGAAAAACTGTTTTTT
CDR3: CASSTPVTARATNEKLFF

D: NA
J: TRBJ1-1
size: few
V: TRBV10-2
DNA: TGCGCCAGCAGCAACAGGGTGGAAAAAATAGAACATGAAGCTTTCTTT
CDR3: CASSNRVEKIEHEAFF

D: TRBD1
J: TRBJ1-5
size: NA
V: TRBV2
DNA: TGTGCCAGCAGTGGAAAGGGTGGACAGGGGCGCAATCAGCCCCAGCATTTT
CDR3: CASSGKGGQGRNQPQHF

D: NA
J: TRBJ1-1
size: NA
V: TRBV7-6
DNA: TGTGCCAGCAGCCTCCGGGAAGCACGGACGAACACTGAAGCTTTCTTT
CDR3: CASSLREARTNTEAFF

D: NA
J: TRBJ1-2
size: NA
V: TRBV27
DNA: TGTGCCAGCACCCCTTCGGCAGGGGAAGCGTACTATGGCTACACCTTC
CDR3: CASTPSAGEAYYGYTF

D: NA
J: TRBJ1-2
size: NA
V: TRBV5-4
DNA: TGTGCCAGCAGCTTGGTAAGGGGTAACTATGGCTACACCTTC
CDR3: CASSLVRGNYGYTF

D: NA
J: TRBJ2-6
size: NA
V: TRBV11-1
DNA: TGTGCCAGCAGCATACAACCCTCTGGGGCCAACGTCCTGACTTTC
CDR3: CASSIQPSGANVLTF

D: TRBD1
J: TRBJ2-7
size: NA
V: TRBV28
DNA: TGTGCCAGCAGATCTGACAGGGTCTACTACGAGCAGTACTTC
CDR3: CASRSDRVYYEQYF

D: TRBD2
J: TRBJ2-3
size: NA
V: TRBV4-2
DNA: TGTGCCAGCAGCGAACTAGCGGGCACAGATACGCAGTATTTT
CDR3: CASSELAGTDTQYF

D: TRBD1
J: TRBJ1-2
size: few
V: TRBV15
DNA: TGTGCCACCAGCAGAGTCAGGGGGCCACGGAACTATGGCTACACCTTC
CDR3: CATSRVRGPRNYGYTF

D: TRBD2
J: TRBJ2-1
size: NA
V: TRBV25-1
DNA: TGTGCCAGCAGGGGACTAGCGGGAATCTATGAGCAGTTCTTC
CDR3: CASRGLAGIYEQFF

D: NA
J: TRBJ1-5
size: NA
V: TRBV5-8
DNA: TGTGCCAGCAGCACAGGGTACCCAGTAGGATATAGCAATCAGCCCCAGCATTTT
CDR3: CASSTGYPVGYSNQPQHF

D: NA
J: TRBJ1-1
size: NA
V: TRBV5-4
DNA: TGTGCCAGCAGGTTTGGGGGGTCCGAAGTAGCTTTCTTT
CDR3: CASRFGGSEVAFF

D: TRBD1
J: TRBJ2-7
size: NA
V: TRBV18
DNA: TGTGCCAGCTCACCAACAGGGGACGGCGAGCAGTACTTC
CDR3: CASSPTGDGEQYF

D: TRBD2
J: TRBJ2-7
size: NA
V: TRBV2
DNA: TGTGCCAGCAGTTTCGGGACTAGCCGTTCCTACGAGCAGTACTTC
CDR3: CASSFGTSRSYEQYF

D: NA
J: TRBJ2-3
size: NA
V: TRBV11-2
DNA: TGTGCCAGCAGCTCCAGGAATTACGGAGATACGCAGTATTTT
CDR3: CASSSRNYGDTQYF

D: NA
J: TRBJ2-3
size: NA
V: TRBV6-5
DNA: TGTGCTAGCAGTTTCACCTCGCGGGGAAACACAGATACGCAGTATTTT
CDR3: CASSFTSRGNTDTQYF

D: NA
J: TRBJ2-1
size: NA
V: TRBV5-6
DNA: TGTGCCAGCAGCCCGGACTTTTTTGGTGAGCAGTTCTTC
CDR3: CASSPDFFGEQFF

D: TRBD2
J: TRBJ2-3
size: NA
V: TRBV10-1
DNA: TGCGCCAGCAGTGAACCGGAACTAGCGGGAGTAGGCACAGATACGCAGTATTTT
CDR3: CASSEPELAGVGTDTQYF

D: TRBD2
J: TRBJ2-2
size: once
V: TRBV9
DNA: TGTGCCAGCAGAACCAGCGGGGGCACCGGGGAGCTGTTTTTT
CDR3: CASRTSGGTGELFF

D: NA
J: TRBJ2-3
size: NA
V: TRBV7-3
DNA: TGTGCCAGCAGCCCCCGGACAGCCAGCACAGATACGCAGTATTTT
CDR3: CASSPRTASTDTQYF

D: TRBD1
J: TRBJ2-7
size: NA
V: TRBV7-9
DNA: TGTGCCAGCAGCTCCACCGGGACAGGGCCCCACGAGCAGTACTTC
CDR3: CASSSTGTGPHEQYF

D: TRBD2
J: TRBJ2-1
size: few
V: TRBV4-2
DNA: TGTGCCAGCAGCCAAGATAGGCGGGGGGACCAGTTCTTC
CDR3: CASSQDRRGDQFF

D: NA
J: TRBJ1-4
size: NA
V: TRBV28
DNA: TGTGCCAGCAGTACCCCGACAGTTTCAGCAAAACTGTTTTTT
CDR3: CASSTPTVSAKLFF